This T cell receptor beta chain was identified during a study of cytomegalovirus exposure and HLA in healthy donors. General study points: It was taken for granted in presence/absence analyses that sequencing depth across donors was roughly uniform. Investigators reported 150 to 200 TCR beta chains as tied to cytomegalovirus. The likely explanation for a cluster of highly shared sequence variants was sequencing artifact.

Primers included in the PCR were 60 Vbeta and 13 Jbeta primers. Data came from immunoSEQ multiplex PCR; TCRdb stores just in-frame clones and leaves some out. The table shows over 150,000 clones, with just over 75% occurring only once. The V end was cut by 2 bases, the J end by 6 bases, with 2 bases between. The CDR3 spans 10 residues. Germline loops: CDR1 MNHNS, CDR2 SASEGT. As regards this clone: Its specificity is not known.

The sequenced sample was PBMCs. This TCR was sampled from a woman between 25 and 40 years old in good health and CMV-seropositive. The rearrangement uses TRBV6-1 and TRBJ2-7, with D unclear. The CDR3 spells CASSEREQYF. CDR3 DNA sequence: TGTGCCAGCAGTGAACGCGAGCAGTACTTC.